The 19 T cell receptor beta chains listed next were all sequenced from one sample in a study of cytomegalovirus exposure and HLA in healthy donors. In the PCR, 60 Vbeta and 13 Jbeta primers were used. Profiling relied on immunoSEQ multiplex PCR, and the TCRdb table lists in-frame clones only, not all of them. Of about 190,000 clones listed, more than 75% are singletons. Sequencing was done on a sample of PBMCs. These TCRs come from a woman in her fifties or sixties in good health and CMV-seronegative.

The genes are TRBV5-5 and TRBJ2-5; D might be TRBD1 (6 bases). The V end lost 3 bases, the J end lost 2 bases, and 14 bases lay between the germline ends. Per germline, CDR1 SGHKS and CDR2 YYEKEE (reference sequence). The length of the CDR3 is 15 residues. CDR3 coding DNA: TGTGCCAGCAGCTCGAGGGGGATGGGGCAAGAGACCCAGTACTTC. Translated: CASSSRGMGQETQYF.

This chain joins TRBV19 and TRBJ1-2, with TRBD1 matching 12 bases. The V gene's germline CDR1 is LNHDA and CDR2 SQIVND (reference sequence). The ends lost 5 bases at V and 2 bases at J; junction bases unmatched: 6. The CDR3 extends over 16 amino acids. The CDR3 here is CASSLRDRGLNYGYTF. The CDR3 DNA reads as TGTGCCAGTAGTCTCCGGGACAGGGGGCTGAACTATGGCTACACCTTC.

V usage is TRBV7-9 and J usage is TRBJ2-5; 12 bases are shared with TRBD2. Germline values: CDR1 SEHNR, CDR2 FQNEAQ (reference sequence). V lost 5 bases, J lost 5 bases, and 12 bases stayed unmatched. This CDR3 has 17 amino acids. CDR3 protein: CASSAASSGGARETQYF. In nucleotides, the CDR3 is TGTGCCAGCAGCGCGGCCTCTAGCGGGGGGGCTCGGGAGACCCAGTACTTC.

This rearrangement joins TRBV29-1 to TRBJ2-3; D perhaps matches TRBD2 (6 bases). V was shortened by 3 bases and J by 6 bases, with 16 bases between the two germline ends. CDR1 and CDR2 from the germline V gene are SQVTM and ANQGSEA. There are 14 residues in the CDR3. CDR3 protein: CSVDRRGFVDTQYF. CDR3 nucleotide sequence: TGCAGCGTTGATCGGAGGGGATTCGTGGATACGCAGTATTTT.

This clone was detected only once. This rearrangement joins TRBV7-2 to TRBJ2-5; 8 nucleotides match TRBD1. Losses at the gene ends were 6 bases for V and 4 bases for J; bases not matched to a gene: 10. In germline, CDR1 is SGHTA, CDR2 FQGNSA. CDR3 length equals 15 residues. The CDR3 sequence is CASSQDRGGSETQYF. In DNA, the CDR3 is TGTGCCAGCAGTCAAGACAGGGGCGGGTCAGAGACCCAGTACTTC.

This clone occurred once. This chain joins TRBV5-8 and TRBJ1-2; 9 bases match TRBD1. This CDR3 has 16 residues. Trimming at V came to 1 base and at J to 6 bases, leaving 10 bases not matched to a gene. Germline lookup yields CDR1 SGHTS and CDR2 YDEGEE. Here the CDR3 reads CASSLSRTGVSHGYTF. CDR3 in DNA: TGTGCCAGCAGCTTGTCCCGGACAGGGGTTTCCCATGGCTACACCTTC.

The rearrangement uses TRBV19 and TRBJ1-5; possibly TRBD1 for D (6 bases). CDR1 is LNHDA and CDR2 is SQIVND in the germline V gene (reference sequence). This CDR3 spans 15 amino acids. Trimming pared 4 bases from V and 4 bases from J, leaving 14 bases between. The CDR3 spells CASSRGKQGNQPQHF. CDR3 DNA sequence: TGTGCCAGTAGTAGGGGAAAACAGGGTAATCAGCCCCAGCATTTT.

This clone was picked up a small number of times. This chain joins TRBV10-3 and TRBJ2-7; D might be TRBD2 (7 bases). V was cut by 2 bases and J by 2 bases, with 13 bases left in between. The CDR3 runs 15 residues. Germline-derived CDR1 and CDR2 are ENHRY and SYGVKD. The CDR3 DNA reads as TGTGCCATCAGTGAGGGGGGCGGGAGTACCTACGAGCAGTACTTC. Amino acid sequence: CAISEGGGSTYEQYF.

The CDR3 coding sequence is TGTGCCATCAGTGACCGGGATCCGGGACAATCCAATGGCTACACCTTC. This gives the protein CAISDRDPGQSNGYTF. The rearrangement joins TRBV10-3 to TRBJ1-2; the D gene is possibly TRBD1 (6 bases). Trimming removed 3 bases at V and 6 bases at J, with 20 bases between. CDR1 is ENHRY and CDR2 is SYGVKD in the germline V gene. CDR3 size: 16 residues.

The chain has TRBV6-6 and TRBJ1-2, with 11 bases matching TRBD1. Germline assignment: CDR1 MNHNY and CDR2 SVGAGI (reference sequence). With 7 bases clipped from V and 2 bases from J, the junction kept 6 bases outside the gene matches. The CDR3 sequence is 15 residues long. This CDR3 reads CASILGQGANYGYTF. In nucleotides, the CDR3 is TGTGCCAGCATCCTCGGACAGGGGGCCAACTATGGCTACACCTTC.

This chain connects TRBV2 to TRBJ2-3; 12 positions agree with TRBD2. The trim removed 3 bases at V and 2 bases at J, leaving 3 bases unmatched. The V gene's germline CDR1 is SNHLY and CDR2 FYNNEI. This CDR3 comprises 16 residues. The CDR3 loop is CASSEPSGGVTDTQYF. DNA of the CDR3: TGTGCCAGCAGTGAGCCTAGCGGGGGGGTCACAGATACGCAGTATTTT.

The chain links TRBV18 to TRBJ1-1, with a weak D call TRBD1 (6 bases). The length of the CDR3 is 15 residues. V lost 2 bases, J lost 2 bases, and 12 bases lay in between. The germline gives CDR1 KGHSH, CDR2 LQKENI. CDR3 in DNA: TGTGCCAGCTCACCAACAGGGCTGGGTAACACTGAAGCTTTCTTT. This translates into CASSPTGLGNTEAFF.

This chain joins TRBV6-1 and TRBJ2-1; TRBD1 matches 7 bases. Per the germline V gene, CDR1 is MNHNS and CDR2 is SASEGT. With V trimmed by 0 bases and J by 10 bases, 0 bases remained unmatched. CDR3 length: 12 amino acids. CDR3 nucleotides: TGTGCCAGCAGTGAAGCAGGGGGCGAGCAGTTCTTC. Translated: CASSEAGGEQFF.

The chain couples TRBV7-2 to TRBJ1-2; D remains ambiguous. CDR3 length: 15 residues. From germline, CDR1 is SGHTA and CDR2 FQGNSA. V gave up 1 base and J gave up 0 bases, with 9 bases separating them. CDR3 in amino acids: CASSLDPSSNYGYTF. The CDR3 nucleotides read TGTGCCAGCAGCTTAGATCCCAGTTCTAACTATGGCTACACCTTC.

The J gene is TRBJ2-5, the V gene TRBV19, with D possibly TRBD1 on 6 matching bases. The CDR3 is 14 residues long. The germline gives CDR1 LNHDA, CDR2 SQIVND (reference sequence). Trimming cost V 3 bases and J 11 bases, with 19 bases left between them. The CDR3 DNA is TGTGCCAGTAGTATTGGCAGGGGCGGGCAGAGGCAGTACTTC. Amino acid sequence: CASSIGRGGQRQYF.

The CDR3 is CASSLFGSGQNTEAFF. In DNA, the CDR3 is TGTGCCAGCAGCTTATTTGGTAGCGGGCAGAACACTGAAGCTTTCTTT. J is TRBJ1-1 and V is TRBV7-2; no reliable D call. Trimming shortened V by 2 bases and J by 1 base, and 14 bases separated the two germline ends. CDR3 length: 16 amino acids. Germline V gene lookup returns CDR1 SGHTA and CDR2 FQGNSA.

The genes are TRBV6-5 and TRBJ2-1, with D tentatively TRBD1 (6 bases). The CDR3 runs to 16 residues. CDR1 is MNHEY and CDR2 is SVGAGI in the germline V gene. V gave up 4 bases and J gave up 3 bases, with 16 bases separating them. CDR3 protein: CASSSPSTGFYNEQFF. In DNA form, the CDR3 reads TGTGCCAGCAGTTCCCCCTCGACAGGATTCTACAATGAGCAGTTCTTC.

The J gene is TRBJ2-1, the V gene TRBV28, with 9 bases fitting TRBD1. Per germline, CDR1 MDHEN and CDR2 SYDVKM. After removal of 5 bases from V and 14 bases from J, the junction contained 7 bases not matched to a gene. The CDR3 is made up of 12 amino acids. The CDR3 sequence is CASSPIRDREFF. For the CDR3, the DNA is TGTGCCAGCAGTCCGATCCGGGACAGGGAGTTCTTC.

This rearrangement joins TRBV7-2 to TRBJ2-1, with 10 bases that match TRBD2. V trimming: 1 base; J trimming: 6 bases; junction bases outside the gene matches: 3. The V gene's germline CDR1 is SGHTA and CDR2 FQGNSA. There are 15 residues in the CDR3. CDR3 nucleotide sequence: TGTGCCAGCAGCTTAGAGCGGGGGGGCCGCAATGAGCAGTTCTTC. It encodes CASSLERGGRNEQFF.